These 21 T cell receptor beta chains were all obtained from the same sample, sequenced in a study of cytomegalovirus exposure and HLA in healthy donors. The PCR made use of 60 Vbeta and 13 Jbeta primers. Clones were read by immunoSEQ multiplex PCR, and TCRdb kept only the in-frame ones, dropping some. The profile shows a few hundred thousand clones, roughly 80% of them singletons. The source material was PBMCs. The origin of the receptors is a man aged 35 to 55 in good health and CMV-seronegative.

This clone was detected once. The chain has TRBV5-4 and TRBJ2-7; 12 positions agree with TRBD2. The CDR3 sequence is 17 residues long. After removal of 3 bases from V and 0 bases from J, the junction contained 7 bases not matched to a gene. Germline CDR1 is SGHNT and CDR2 is YYREEE (reference sequence). In nucleotides, the CDR3 is TGTGCCAGCAGCTCCGGGACTAGCGGGCTGAGCTCCTACGAGCAGTACTTC. Its protein is CASSSGTSGLSSYEQYF.

The genes are TRBV18 and TRBJ1-5; D is undetermined. The CDR3 spans 14 residues. V lost 6 bases, J lost 0 bases, and 9 bases lay in between. Germline loops: CDR1 KGHSH, CDR2 LQKENI. Here the CDR3 reads CASSLAVSNQPQHF. For the CDR3, the DNA is TGTGCCAGCTCCCTAGCAGTTAGCAATCAGCCCCAGCATTTT.

This clone appeared a few times. The chain is built from TRBV4-2 and TRBJ1-4, with unresolved D. The CDR3 contains 16 residues. Germline V gene data show CDR1 as LGHNA and CDR2 as YNFKEQ. V was clipped by 4 bases and J by 0 bases, with 12 bases between them. The CDR3: CASSPTRGATNEKLFF. The CDR3 DNA follows: TGTGCCAGCAGCCCCACCCGGGGAGCAACTAATGAAAAACTGTTTTTT.

This sequence joins TRBV15 and TRBJ2-7; 10 bases fit TRBD1. The CDR3 is made up of 14 amino acids. Germline CDR1 reads LNHNV; CDR2 reads YYDKDF (reference sequence). V shed 6 bases and J 5 bases; nucleotides not matched to a gene: 7. The CDR3 loop reads CATRSGTGVHEQYF. CDR3 sequence (DNA): TGTGCCACCAGGTCCGGGACAGGGGTTCACGAGCAGTACTTC.

The V gene is TRBV27, the J gene TRBJ2-2; 10 bases line up with TRBD2. CDR3 size: 15 residues. The germline gives CDR1 MNHEY, CDR2 SMNVEV (reference sequence). Unmatched junction bases numbered 5, after V lost 6 bases and J lost 4 bases. The CDR3 DNA sequence: TGTGCCAGCAGCCTTAGCGGGAGGATCACCGGGGAGCTGTTTTTT. Amino acid sequence: CASSLSGRITGELFF.

CDR3 amino acids: CASSLDRKETQYF. The CDR3 DNA is TGTGCCAGCAGTTTAGATAGAAAAGAGACCCAGTACTTC. The J gene is TRBJ2-5, the V gene TRBV27; D is unresolved. V was clipped by 2 bases and J by 3 bases, with 7 bases between them. This CDR3 has 13 amino acids. Germline values: CDR1 MNHEY, CDR2 SMNVEV (reference sequence).

The V gene is TRBV7-3, the J gene TRBJ2-1, with 10 bases that match TRBD2. CDR1 and CDR2 (germline): SGHTA, FQGTGA. This CDR3 spans 15 amino acids. J lost 8 bases, V lost 5 bases, and 9 bases had no gene match. CDR3 protein: CASSPQGLALDEQFF. As DNA, the CDR3 is TGTGCCAGCAGCCCCCAGGGACTAGCGCTTGATGAGCAGTTCTTC.

The V and J genes are TRBV7-9 and TRBJ2-1, with TRBD1 identical over 8 bases. This CDR3 region has 16 residues. With 4 bases clipped from V and 2 bases from J, the junction kept 7 bases outside the gene matches. CDR1 and CDR2 from the germline V gene are SEHNR and FQNEAQ (reference sequence). CDR3 in amino acids: CASSSLSGGPYNEQFF. CDR3 DNA sequence: TGTGCCAGCAGCTCCCTTTCAGGGGGCCCCTACAATGAGCAGTTCTTC. The whole variable domain, remainder taken from reference TRBV7-9 and TRBJ2-1, is DTGVSQNPRHKITKRGQNVTFRCDPISEHNRLYWYRQTLGQGPEFLTYFQNEAQLEKSRLLSDRFSAERPKGSFSTLEIQRTEQGDSAMYLCASSSLSGGPYNEQFFGPGTRLTVL.

The rearrangement uses TRBV6-1 and TRBJ2-1; 8 nucleotides agree with TRBD2. The CDR3 spans 14 residues. Looked up from germline, CDR1 is MNHNS and CDR2 is SASEGT. The junction had 8 bases not matched to a gene; V was cut back by 6 bases and J by 7 bases. The CDR3 DNA reads as TGTGCCAGCAGCAAGCGGGAGTACGGTAATGAGCAGTTCTTC. Amino acid sequence: CASSKREYGNEQFF.

The V gene is TRBV27, the J gene TRBJ2-7; 13 nucleotides align to TRBD2. The CDR3 consists of 13 residues. Per germline, CDR1 MNHEY and CDR2 SMNVEV (reference sequence). J lost 4 bases, V lost 10 bases, and 4 bases had no gene match. As DNA, the CDR3 is TGTGCCACCCGACTAGCGGGAGGATACGAGCAGTACTTC. It yields the protein CATRLAGGYEQYF.

This clone was observed once. This chain uses TRBV7-2 with TRBJ1-6, with D maybe TRBD1 (5 bases). The germline V gene encodes CDR1 SGHTA and CDR2 FQGNSA. V was clipped by 4 bases and J by 10 bases, with 20 bases between them. This CDR3 comprises 16 residues. The CDR3 sequence is CASSWAGTASSSPLHF. DNA of the CDR3: TGTGCCAGCAGCTGGGCCGGGACTGCCTCCTCGTCACCCCTCCACTTT.

The chain has TRBV18 and TRBJ1-1; 7 positions agree with TRBD1. The V gene's germline CDR1 is KGHSH and CDR2 LQKENI. J was trimmed by 10 bases and V by 3 bases; bases with no gene match: 11. The CDR3 sequence is 14 residues long. Here the CDR3 reads CASSPPTGIKSAFF. CDR3 nucleotides: TGTGCCAGCTCACCCCCGACAGGGATTAAGTCAGCTTTCTTT.

The J gene is TRBJ2-7, the V gene TRBV5-6; 9 bases fit TRBD1. CDR1 and CDR2 from the germline V gene are SGHDT and YYEEEE. The V gene end was trimmed by 4 bases and the J gene end by 4 bases; junction bases not matched to a gene: 6. The CDR3 covers 14 residues. The CDR3 DNA follows: TGTGCCAGCAGCGGAAGCGGGACAGGGTACGAGCAGTACTTC. The encoded protein is CASSGSGTGYEQYF.

The chain links TRBV28 to TRBJ1-1; 7 bases match TRBD1. Germline lookup yields CDR1 MDHEN and CDR2 SYDVKM. The CDR3 totals 14 residues. With V trimmed by 3 bases and J by 5 bases, 6 bases remained unmatched. CDR3 sequence: CASSLSRGDTEAFF. DNA for the CDR3: TGTGCCAGCAGTTTGTCCAGGGGGGATACTGAAGCTTTCTTT.

The chain employs TRBV5-1 and TRBJ2-5; 8 nucleotides line up with TRBD1. The germline V gene has CDR1 SGHRS and CDR2 YFSETQ. With 2 bases clipped from V and 2 bases from J, the junction kept 8 bases outside the gene matches. This CDR3 spans 16 amino acids. CDR3 DNA sequence: TGCGCCAGCAGCTTCCAGGGGGCGAAGGGGCAAGAGACCCAGTACTTC. Protein sequence: CASSFQGAKGQETQYF.

The rearrangement links TRBV6-6 to TRBJ1-1; 7 nucleotides match TRBD1. This CDR3 spans 13 amino acids. Trimming removed 8 bases from V and 0 bases from J; junction bases left unmatched: 3. The germline gives CDR1 MNHNY, CDR2 SVGAGI (reference sequence). As DNA, the CDR3 is TGTGCCAGCGGGACAGTAATGAACACTGAAGCTTTCTTT. As protein: CASGTVMNTEAFF.

The genes are TRBV5-1 and TRBJ1-1; the match to TRBD1 covers 7 bases. Germline V gene lookup returns CDR1 SGHRS and CDR2 YFSETQ. The CDR3 consists of 16 residues. The trim removed 3 bases at V and 0 bases at J, leaving 8 bases unmatched. The CDR3 DNA is TGCGCCAGCAGCTACGGACAGGAAACCATGAACACTGAAGCTTTCTTT. Protein: CASSYGQETMNTEAFF.

The V call is TRBV7-2, the J call TRBJ1-5; TRBD1 is a possible D gene (6 bases). V was shortened by 2 bases and J by 1 base, with 9 bases between the two germline ends. The CDR3 loop spans 15 amino acids. CDR1 and CDR2 (germline): SGHTA, FQGNSA. CDR3 bases: TGTGCCAGCAGCTTAACAGGGAACAGCAATCAGCCCCAGCATTTT. This codes for CASSLTGNSNQPQHF. Together with reference TRBV7-2 and TRBJ1-5, the CDR3 gives the full variable domain: GAGVSQSPSNKVTEKGKDVELRCDPISGHTALYWYRQSLGQGLEFLIYFQGNSAPDKSGLPSDRFSAERTGGSVSTLTIQRTQQEDSAVYLCASSLTGNSNQPQHFGDGTRLSIL.

This sequence joins TRBV7-2 and TRBJ2-3; 7 bases align to TRBD2. This CDR3 has 16 residues. Losses at the gene ends were 2 bases for V and 4 bases for J; bases not matched to a gene: 9. CDR1 is SGHTA, CDR2 FQGNSA, per germline. CDR3 nucleotides: TGTGCCAGCAGCTTATTCGCGGGAGTTGTTCCAGATACGCAGTATTTT. Translating it yields CASSLFAGVVPDTQYF.

CDR3 nucleotides: TGTGCCAGCAGTGGCGCCGCAGGGCGAGGGGGTTACACTGAAGCTTTCTTT. Protein: CASSGAAGRGGYTEAFF. This rearrangement joins TRBV6-1 to TRBJ1-1; D is possibly TRBD1 (6 bases). This CDR3 region has 17 residues. Trimming shortened V by 4 bases and J by 3 bases, and 21 bases separated the two germline ends. CDR1 is MNHNS, CDR2 SASEGT, per germline.

The chain links TRBV7-3 to TRBJ1-1; D remains unclear. The V gene's germline CDR1 is SGHTA and CDR2 FQGTGA. The CDR3 sequence is 13 residues long. Trimming shortened V by 5 bases and J by 3 bases, and 10 bases separated the two germline ends. CDR3 sequence reads: CASSRRRDTEAFF. CDR3 in DNA: TGTGCCAGCAGCCGCAGGCGGGACACTGAAGCTTTCTTT.